Following are 25 T cell receptor beta chains from one sample sequenced in a study of blood T cell repertoires in COVID-19. Libraries were prepared by immunoSEQ multiplex PCR; TCRdb keeps only in-frame clonotypes and omits some of them. The repertoire consists of under 150,000 clones, with around 87% occurring once and the leading ten covering approximately 3%. Sample: peripheral blood. Receptors originate from a woman aged 60-75 years with active COVID-19.

The chain uses TRBV7-2 and TRBJ2-7; D gene unclear. Germline V gene lookup returns CDR1 SGHTA and CDR2 FQGNSA. V lost 2 bases and J 2 bases, leaving 7 bases between the germline ends. The CDR3 totals 13 residues. CDR3 protein: CASSLPTAYEQYF. DNA for the CDR3: TGTGCCAGCAGCTTACCCACGGCCTACGAGCAGTACTTC.

The rearrangement joins TRBV10-3 to TRBJ1-1, with D uncertain. The CDR3 runs 14 residues. The V and J ends lost 3 bases and 1 base respectively, with 9 bases between them. The germline V gene encodes CDR1 ENHRY and CDR2 SYGVKD. The CDR3 bases are TGTGCCATCAGTGAAGAGGGTTGGAACACTGAAGCTTTCTTT. Translation: CAISEEGWNTEAFF.

This rearrangement joins TRBV3-1 (or the pseudogene TRBV3-2) to TRBJ2-1; 7 bases map to TRBD2. With V trimmed by 5 bases and J by 2 bases, 3 bases remained unmatched. This CDR3 has 14 amino acids. Looked up from germline, CDR1 is LGHDT and CDR2 is YNNKEL (reference sequence). The CDR3 region is CASSYSGAYNEQFF. The CDR3, as DNA: TGTGCCAGCAGCTACAGCGGGGCCTACAATGAGCAGTTCTTC.

The rearrangement uses TRBV15 and TRBJ2-4; D is perhaps TRBD2 (7 bases). The CDR3 is 14 amino acids. Between the trimmed V and J ends, which lost 7 bases and 2 bases, there was a span of 12 bases. Germline V CDR1 and CDR2: LNHNV, YYDKDF (reference sequence). Here the CDR3 reads CATNKGGTKNIQYF. The CDR3 DNA is TGTGCCACCAACAAGGGGGGGACCAAAAACATTCAGTACTTC. Drawing the rest from reference TRBV15 and TRBJ2-4, the complete variable domain is DAMVIQNPRYQVTQFGKPVTLSCSQTLNHNVMYWYQQKSSQAPKLLFHYYDKDFNNEADTPDNFQSRRPNTSFCFLDIRSPGLGDTAMYLCATNKGGTKNIQYFGAGTRLSVL.

The CDR3 region is CASSWGLDSPLHF. The CDR3 bases are TGTGCCAGCAGTTGGGGGCTCGATTCACCCCTCCACTTT. This rearrangement joins TRBV28 to TRBJ1-6; D might be TRBD1 (6 bases). The CDR3 totals 13 residues. The germline V gene has CDR1 MDHEN and CDR2 SYDVKM. The ends were cut back, 4 bases at V and 8 bases at J, with 9 bases in the middle.

The rearrangement joins TRBV11-3 to TRBJ2-1; tentative D call: TRBD2 (6 bases). Trimming shortened V by 1 base and J by 4 bases, and 14 bases separated the two germline ends. Germline values: CDR1 SGHNT, CDR2 YENEEA. The CDR3 runs 16 residues. This CDR3 reads CASSLGEGGEYNEQFF. The CDR3 coding sequence is TGTGCCAGCAGCTTAGGTGAGGGAGGAGAGTACAATGAGCAGTTCTTC.

The chain uses TRBV10-3 and TRBJ2-7, with TRBD2 matching over 7 bases. CDR1 and CDR2 from the germline V gene are ENHRY and SYGVKD. V was pared by 1 base and J by 4 bases, with 10 bases of the junction left unmatched. The length of the CDR3 is 16 residues. CDR3 amino acids: CAISELAGEKVYEQYF. CDR3 DNA sequence: TGTGCCATCAGTGAGTTGGCGGGGGAAAAAGTTTACGAGCAGTACTTC.

The chain links TRBV3-1 (or the pseudogene TRBV3-2) to TRBJ2-7; D remains unclear. Trimming pared 1 base from V and 0 bases from J, leaving 19 bases between. The CDR3 has 18 residues. CDR1 LGHDT and CDR2 YNNKEL come from the germline V gene (reference sequence). CDR3 nucleotides: TGTGCCAGCAGCCAAGTCCGATCTCTAGGCGGAAGCTCCTACGAGCAGTACTTC. As protein: CASSQVRSLGGSSYEQYF.

The rearrangement uses TRBV3-1 (or the pseudogene TRBV3-2) and TRBJ1-1, with D perhaps TRBD1 (5 bases). The germline V gene encodes CDR1 LGHDT and CDR2 YNNKEL (reference sequence). V gave up 5 bases and J gave up 5 bases, with 12 bases separating them. The CDR3 length is 13 residues. DNA for the CDR3: TGTGCCAGCAGCTCAGGGTCCGGGACTGAAGCTTTCTTT. Translated: CASSSGSGTEAFF.

This rearrangement joins TRBV9 to TRBJ1-1, with 11 nucleotides matching TRBD1. The CDR3 has 15 residues. V was clipped by 0 bases and J by 4 bases; unmatched bases: 2. Germline assignment: CDR1 SGDLS and CDR2 YYNGEE. The CDR3: CASSVGTGGRTEAFF. The CDR3 DNA sequence: TGTGCCAGCAGCGTAGGGACAGGGGGCCGCACTGAAGCTTTCTTT.

This clone was seen a few times. V gene TRBV3-1 (or the pseudogene TRBV3-2) combines with J gene TRBJ1-5; no clear D gene. In germline, CDR1 is LGHDT, CDR2 YNNKEL (reference sequence). With 4 bases removed from V and 2 bases from J, the gap between germline ends came to 9 bases. The CDR3 extends over 14 amino acids. CDR3 amino acids: CASSPAAGNQPQHF. The CDR3 bases are TGTGCCAGCAGCCCGGCGGCAGGCAATCAGCCCCAGCATTTT.

The gene calls are TRBV6-5 and TRBJ1-1, with D perhaps matching TRBD1 (5 bases). With 4 bases removed from V and 1 base from J, the gap between germline ends came to 7 bases. CDR1 and CDR2 (germline): MNHEY, SVGAGI. CDR3 length: 13 amino acids. The CDR3 sequence: CASSWGPNTEAFF. In DNA form, the CDR3 reads TGTGCCAGCAGTTGGGGCCCGAACACTGAAGCTTTCTTT.

The V and J genes are TRBV5-1 and TRBJ2-3, with TRBD1 matching over 9 bases. Germline values: CDR1 SGHRS, CDR2 YFSETQ. The CDR3 spans 18 residues. The ends lost 2 bases at V and 2 bases at J; junction bases unmatched: 12. The CDR3 here is CASSFRQHGTGFTDTQYF. CDR3 nucleotides: TGCGCCAGCAGCTTCCGGCAACACGGGACAGGGTTCACAGATACGCAGTATTTT.

This chain connects TRBV6-6 to TRBJ2-5; TRBD1 aligns across 7 bases. The J segment lost 5 bases and the V segment lost 6 bases, leaving 6 bases of the junction unmatched. CDR1 and CDR2 (germline): MNHNY, SVGAGI (reference sequence). CDR3 length equals 13 residues. The CDR3 bases are TGTGCCAGCAGCCTCAACAGGGGTGAGACCCAGTACTTC. Translation gives CASSLNRGETQYF.

The rearrangement uses TRBV4-1 and TRBJ2-4; no definite D call. Germline loops: CDR1 MGHRA, CDR2 YSYEKL. V was pared by 0 bases and J by 6 bases, with 9 bases between. The CDR3 spans 14 residues. The CDR3 here is CASSQDALRNIQYF. The CDR3 coding sequence is TGCGCCAGCAGCCAAGACGCGTTGCGAAACATTCAGTACTTC.

The rearrangement joins TRBV2 to TRBJ2-5; 10 nucleotides match TRBD2. The V gene end was trimmed by 3 bases and the J gene end by 4 bases; junction bases not matched to a gene: 8. The CDR3 extends over 16 amino acids. Germline CDR1 is SNHLY and CDR2 is FYNNEI. CDR3 coding DNA: TGTGCCAGCAGTGACGAACTAGCGGGAATTCTAGAGACCCAGTACTTC. Translating gives CASSDELAGILETQYF.

The sample holds one count of this clone. CDR3: CAWSAGPGNQPQHF. CDR3 nucleotide sequence: TGTGCCTGGAGTGCAGGACCGGGGAATCAGCCCCAGCATTTT. The V call is TRBV30, the J call TRBJ1-5; D unresolved. V was pared by 1 base and J by 4 bases, with 11 bases between. The germline CDR1 and CDR2 sequences are GTSNPN and SVGIG (reference sequence). The CDR3 is 14 residues long.

V is TRBV6-2 or TRBV6-3 and J is TRBJ2-7, with D perhaps matching TRBD2 (5 bases). Germline loops: CDR1 MNHEY, CDR2 SVGEGT. V was trimmed by 2 bases and J by 7 bases, leaving 18 bases between them. This CDR3 has 15 amino acids. CDR3 nucleotides: TGTGCCAGCAGTTACCTTTACGTGATAGCGAGGGAGCAGTACTTC. The encoded protein is CASSYLYVIAREQYF.

The chain is built from TRBV5-6 and TRBJ2-5, with a possible D match to TRBD1 (6 bases). The CDR3 consists of 12 residues. Germline loops: CDR1 SGHDT, CDR2 YYEEEE. Trimming took 5 bases from V and 5 from J, leaving 10 bases between them. This chain's CDR3 is CASSRTAETQYF. The CDR3 bases are TGTGCCAGCAGTCGGACAGCGGAGACCCAGTACTTC.

This chain joins TRBV5-1 and TRBJ2-3; maybe TRBD1 (6 bases). The CDR3 extends over 14 amino acids. Germline lookup yields CDR1 SGHRS and CDR2 YFSETQ. Trimming took off 0 bases at V and 4 bases at J, with 9 bases between the two ends. This CDR3 is CASSLEQGSDTQYF. The DNA for the CDR3 is TGCGCCAGCAGCTTGGAACAGGGCTCAGATACGCAGTATTTT.

The CDR3 reads CASSLDQGRNTEAFF. The CDR3 coding sequence is TGCGCCAGCAGCTTGGATCAAGGGAGGAACACTGAAGCTTTCTTT. The rearrangement links TRBV5-1 to TRBJ1-1; unclear D gene. The CDR3 is made up of 15 amino acids. With 0 bases removed from V and 1 base from J, the gap between germline ends came to 10 bases. CDR1 is SGHRS and CDR2 is YFSETQ in the germline V gene.

The J gene is TRBJ2-7, the V gene TRBV3-1 (or the pseudogene TRBV3-2); the D is unclear. Between the trimmed V and J ends, which lost 2 bases and 9 bases, there was a span of 14 bases. The CDR3 consists of 13 residues. Germline CDR1 and CDR2: LGHDT and YNNKEL (reference sequence). CDR3 sequence (DNA): TGTGCCAGCAGCCAAATCCCGCTAAAGTGGCAGTACTTC. Its translation is CASSQIPLKWQYF.

The rearrangement uses TRBV10-2 and TRBJ1-5; 7 nucleotides align to TRBD1. Trimming cost V 6 bases and J 0 bases; bases outside gene matches: 2. This CDR3 is 14 amino acids long. Germline CDR1 and CDR2: WSHSY and SAAADI. CDR3 sequence: CASSHRGSNQPQHF. CDR3 DNA: TGCGCCAGCAGCCACAGGGGTAGCAATCAGCCCCAGCATTTT.

Only a few counts were recorded for this clone. V usage is TRBV3-1 (or the pseudogene TRBV3-2) and J usage is TRBJ2-7; 13 nucleotides align to TRBD2. Unmatched junction bases numbered 0, after V lost 4 bases and J lost 3 bases. Germline values: CDR1 LGHDT, CDR2 YNNKEL (reference sequence). This CDR3 spans 14 amino acids. CDR3 residues: CASSRTSGSYEQYF. Here the CDR3 DNA reads TGTGCCAGCAGCCGGACTAGCGGGAGCTACGAGCAGTACTTC.

This rearrangement joins TRBV6-2 or TRBV6-3 to TRBJ1-3; TRBD1 is a possible D gene (5 bases). The V gene's germline CDR1 is MNHEY and CDR2 SVGEGT. Trimming took 6 bases from V and 2 from J, leaving 11 bases between them. The CDR3 totals 14 residues. CDR3 DNA sequence: TGTGCCAGCAGCCAGACAGTAACTGGAAACACCATATATTTT. This codes for CASSQTVTGNTIYF.